This T cell receptor beta chain was sequenced in a study of PD-1 blockade in classical Hodgkin lymphoma. The overall study: Patients were given intravenous nivolumab, 3 mg/kg, every 2 weeks.

Study-level results: Lower baseline TCR diversity marked trial partial responders and progressors. Nivolumab initiation under 1 year post-ASCT meant exclusion. Baseline TCR diversity was reportedly lower in newly diagnosed patients than healthy donors.

This clone has just a few counts. As yet, its antigen is unknown. The patients all showed relapse after autologous stem cell transplantation, while their brentuximab vedotin exposure varied. Generated by immunoSEQ multiplex PCR, the TCRdb table keeps only in-frame clones and is missing some. The repertoire includes about 100,000 clones, roughly 89% of them detected once, and about 6.1% sits in the top ten. The CDR3 has 14 amino acids. V was shortened by 11 bases and J by 1 base, with 12 bases between the two germline ends. CDR1 SGHVS and CDR2 FQNEAQ come from the germline V gene. Sequences were derived from peripheral blood mononuclear cells (PBMCs), sampled before the second cycle of nivolumab. V gene TRBV7-8 combines with J gene TRBJ2-6, with D possibly TRBD1 on 6 matching bases. This clonotype originated in a human donor with classical Hodgkin lymphoma. The CDR3, as DNA: TGTGCCGGTAACCAGGGGTCTGGGGCCAACGTCCTGACTTTC. Its translation: CAGNQGSGANVLTF.